The source of this TCR beta chain is a study of cytomegalovirus exposure and HLA in healthy donors. The study ran its PCR with 60 Vbeta and 13 Jbeta primers. Sequencing used immunoSEQ multiplex PCR; TCRdb keeps in-frame clones, though not all of them. The table includes about 86,000 clones, over 70% detected once. The germline V gene has CDR1 SGHKS and CDR2 YYEKEE (reference sequence). This CDR3 is 13 amino acids long. Trimming took 2 bases from V and 1 from J, leaving 6 bases between them. The sample comprised PBMCs. The chain links TRBV5-5 to TRBJ2-5, with D perhaps TRBD2 (6 bases). The receptor was isolated from a man in his sixties in good health and CMV-seronegative. The CDR3 sequence is CASSFGSQETQYF. CDR3 nucleotide sequence: TGTGCCAGCAGCTTCGGGAGCCAAGAGACCCAGTACTTC.